The 24 T cell receptor beta chains reported below all come from one sample, sequenced in a study of control samples from healthy donors and cancer patients. Sequencing was performed with immunoSEQ multiplex PCR; in TCRdb, only in-frame clones are kept and a portion is missing. The sample has 95,000 to 150,000 clones, about 88% seen once. The sample consisted of blood. These TCRs come from a man aged 18 to 30 in good health.

This clone was counted between two and nine times. Other DNA variants within this sample encode the same CDR3. The CDR3 here is CSGRDTRTYEQYF. The CDR3, as DNA: TGCAGCGGCCGGGACACGCGAACCTACGAGCAGTACTTC. V gene TRBV29-1 combines with J gene TRBJ2-7; perhaps TRBD1 as D (6 bases). CDR1 is SQVTM, CDR2 ANQGSEA, per germline. The germline V and J ends were trimmed by 7 bases and 2 bases, with 15 bases remaining between them. The CDR3 spans 13 residues.

The rearrangement links TRBV4-1 to TRBJ1-3; unclear D gene. CDR3 length: 15 amino acids. With 4 bases removed from V and 1 base from J, the gap between germline ends came to 11 bases. The germline CDR1 and CDR2 sequences are MGHRA and YSYEKL. The CDR3 here is CASSLLSVSGNTIYF. In DNA, the CDR3 is TGCGCCAGCAGCCTACTTTCGGTGTCTGGAAACACCATATATTTT.

This sequence joins TRBV30 and TRBJ1-2; possibly TRBD1 for D (6 bases). V dropped 2 bases and J dropped 4 bases, with 14 bases sitting between them. Germline CDR1 is GTSNPN and CDR2 is SVGIG (reference sequence). The CDR3 covers 14 residues. The CDR3: CAWSTRTAVYGYTF. The CDR3 DNA reads TGTGCCTGGAGTACCCGGACAGCCGTCTATGGCTACACCTTC.

The chain employs TRBV6-5 and TRBJ1-1, with D perhaps matching TRBD1 (5 bases). Germline CDR1 is MNHEY and CDR2 is SVGAGI. V was cut by 2 bases and J by 3 bases, with 7 bases left in between. This CDR3 spans 13 amino acids. The CDR3 nucleotides read TGTGCCAGCAGTTACGGGGCCGACACTGAAGCTTTCTTT. This sequence encodes CASSYGADTEAFF.

This clone has just one count. The gene calls are TRBV7-9 and TRBJ2-2; tentatively, D is TRBD2 (6 bases). Germline loops: CDR1 SEHNR, CDR2 FQNEAQ (reference sequence). V lost 1 base to trimming and J lost 2 bases, with 8 bases between them. The CDR3 is 15 residues long. This CDR3 is CASSLGGLNTGELFF. Written as DNA, the CDR3 is TGTGCCAGCAGCTTAGGGGGACTTAACACCGGGGAGCTGTTTTTT. Variable domain in full (rest from reference TRBV7-9 and TRBJ2-2): DTGVSQNPRHKITKRGQNVTFRCDPISEHNRLYWYRQTLGQGPEFLTYFQNEAQLEKSRLLSDRFSAERPKGSFSTLEIQRTEQGDSAMYLCASSLGGLNTGELFFGEGSRLTVL.

Notes on this clone: Relative to the germline gene, one junction end is altered; a read error may explain this. V gene TRBV7-2 combines with J gene TRBJ1-2; 8 bases match TRBD1. Germline CDR1 and CDR2: SGHTA and FQGNSA. The CDR3 contains 12 residues. The CDR3 is CASSSTWTGIFF. CDR3 in DNA: TGTGCCAGCAGCTCGACCTGGACAGGGATTTTCTTC.

This chain links TRBV7-8 with TRBJ2-1; no firm D call. Germline lookup yields CDR1 SGHVS and CDR2 FQNEAQ. Trimming cost V 5 bases and J 6 bases, with 17 bases left between them. The CDR3 consists of 15 residues. Here the CDR3 reads CASSPLEARRNEQFF. The CDR3 nucleotides read TGTGCCAGCAGCCCTCTAGAGGCCCGCCGCAATGAGCAGTTCTTC.

The chain couples TRBV30 to TRBJ1-2; TRBD1 matches 9 bases. The germline V gene has CDR1 GTSNPN and CDR2 SVGIG (reference sequence). CDR3 length: 13 residues. Germline trimming cut 1 base from V and 7 bases from J; bases unmatched to any gene: 4. The CDR3 here is CAWSGGQGIGYTF. The CDR3 coding sequence is TGTGCCTGGAGTGGGGGACAGGGTATTGGCTACACCTTC.

This rearrangement joins TRBV28 to TRBJ1-1, with D perhaps matching TRBD1 (5 bases). The V end was cut by 8 bases, the J end by 2 bases, with 12 bases between. The CDR3 has 13 residues. The V gene's germline CDR1 is MDHEN and CDR2 SYDVKM. This CDR3 is CASQGIRNTEAFF. The CDR3 DNA sequence: TGTGCCAGCCAGGGAATTCGTAACACTGAAGCTTTCTTT.

V is TRBV5-8 and J is TRBJ1-2, with D tentatively TRBD1 (5 bases). Germline V gene lookup returns CDR1 SGHTS and CDR2 YDEGEE. Trimming removed 2 bases at V and 4 bases at J, with 18 bases between. CDR3 size: 16 residues. CDR3 loop: CASSFLGNQGVYGYTF. CDR3 DNA sequence: TGTGCCAGCAGCTTCCTTGGGAATCAAGGGGTCTATGGCTACACCTTC. Variable domain in full (rest from reference TRBV5-8 and TRBJ1-2): EAGVTQSPTHLIKTRGQQATLRCSPISGHTSVYWYQQALGLGLQFLLWYDEGEERNRGNFPPRFSGRQFPNYSSELNVNALELEDSALYLCASSFLGNQGVYGYTFGSGTRLTVV.

The CDR3 DNA reads as TGTGCCAGCACCCGACAGCTAGATTCACCCCTCCACTTT. Translating gives CASTRQLDSPLHF. The chain has TRBV12-3 or TRBV12-4 and TRBJ1-6; a possible D gene is TRBD1 (5 bases). The CDR3 length is 13 residues. Trimming stripped 7 bases from V and 8 bases from J, with 12 bases between.

CDR3 loop: CASSTPETQYF. In nucleotides, the CDR3 is TGTGCCAGCAGTACCCCAGAGACCCAGTACTTC. The J gene is TRBJ2-5, the V gene TRBV27; D gene ambiguous. V was shortened by 5 bases and J by 4 bases, with 5 bases between the two germline ends. Germline CDR1 reads MNHEY; CDR2 reads SMNVEV (reference sequence). CDR3 size: 11 residues.

This chain uses TRBV7-6 with TRBJ2-7; either TRBD1 or TRBD2 may supply D (5 bases each). Germline V gene sequence: CDR1 SGHVS, CDR2 FNYEAQ. Trimming took off 0 bases at V and 2 bases at J, with 11 bases between the two ends. This CDR3 spans 15 amino acids. CDR3 coding DNA: TGTGCCAGCAGCTTAGCGGGGACGCTAACCTACGAGCAGTACTTC. Translated, it gives CASSLAGTLTYEQYF. Filled out from reference TRBV7-6 and TRBJ2-7, the complete variable domain reads GAGVSQSPRYKVTKRGQDVALRCDPISGHVSLYWYRQALGQGPEFLTYFNYEAQQDKSGLPNDRFSAERPEGSISTLTIQRTEQRDSAMYRCASSLAGTLTYEQYFGPGTRLTVT.

The chain combines TRBV6-4 with TRBJ1-4, with D perhaps TRBD1 (5 bases). CDR3 length equals 16 residues. Trimming shortened V by 3 bases and J by 10 bases, and 21 bases separated the two germline ends. Germline CDR1 MRHNA, CDR2 SNTAGT. CDR3 sequence reads: CASSDPRFLMGGKLFF. CDR3 in DNA: TGTGCCAGCAGTGATCCGCGTTTTTTGATGGGGGGAAAACTGTTTTTT.

The V and J genes are TRBV4-2 and TRBJ2-1; 7 bases agree with TRBD2. The CDR3 contains 16 residues. Per germline, CDR1 LGHNA and CDR2 YNFKEQ. The J segment lost 5 bases and the V segment lost 4 bases, leaving 11 bases of the junction unmatched. The CDR3 DNA reads as TGTGCCAGCAGCCTAGGCCCTAGCGGACCAGACAATGAGCAGTTCTTC. It specifies CASSLGPSGPDNEQFF.

This clone turned up a few times. The chain links TRBV14 to TRBJ2-3, with TRBD2 matching over 7 bases. The CDR3 loop spans 15 amino acids. V lost 5 bases and J lost 2; bases outside the gene matches: 7. Per germline, CDR1 SGHDN and CDR2 FVKESK. CDR3 sequence reads: CASSAVGGSTDTQYF. DNA for the CDR3: TGTGCCAGCAGCGCGGTGGGAGGGTCCACAGATACGCAGTATTTT.

The V and J genes are TRBV12-3 or TRBV12-4 and TRBJ1-5, with 7 positions matching TRBD1. V shed 5 bases, J shed 9 bases, and the junction held 7 bases outside the gene matches. The CDR3 contains 13 residues. This CDR3 reads CASSPGQPLPQHF. In DNA form, the CDR3 reads TGTGCCAGCAGTCCGGGACAGCCCTTGCCCCAGCATTTT.

The chain has TRBV20-1 and TRBJ2-1; D not resolved. V lost 3 bases and J lost 4, with 10 bases in between. CDR3 length: 13 amino acids. Germline CDR1 DFQATT, CDR2 SNEGSKA (reference sequence). The DNA of the CDR3 is TGCAGTGCTAGTGGTCCCGGGTACAATGAGCAGTTCTTC. It translates to CSASGPGYNEQFF.

V is TRBV13 and J is TRBJ1-2; the match to TRBD1 covers 7 bases. The CDR3 consists of 15 residues. CDR1 and CDR2 (germline): PRHDT, FYEKMQ (reference sequence). After removal of 3 bases from V and 3 bases from J, the junction contained 7 bases not matched to a gene. The CDR3 DNA reads as TGTGCCAGCAGCTTTAAAGGGGGCAGGGACTATGGCTACACCTTC. It yields the protein CASSFKGGRDYGYTF.

The chain is built from TRBV6-2 or TRBV6-3 and TRBJ1-1; D uncertain. The V gene lost 2 bases and the J gene lost 9 bases, with 22 bases spanning the gap. Per germline, CDR1 MNHEY and CDR2 SVGEGT. CDR3 size: 16 residues. The CDR3 nucleotides read TGTGCCAGCAGTTACGAACGAAGCGGTCAATTGCCGAAAGCTTTCTTT. Protein sequence: CASSYERSGQLPKAFF.

The chain is built from TRBV10-1 and TRBJ2-1; 8 positions match TRBD1. The CDR3 runs 14 residues. With V trimmed by 1 base and J by 8 bases, 4 bases remained unmatched. Germline values: CDR1 WNHNN, CDR2 SYGVQD (reference sequence). The CDR3 region is CASSEYPTGDEQFF. DNA for the CDR3: TGCGCCAGCAGTGAGTACCCGACAGGGGATGAGCAGTTCTTC.

The CDR3 coding sequence is TGTGCCAGCAGTTACGGGGGTCGCAACACTGAAGCTTTCTTT. Amino acids: CASSYGGRNTEAFF. This rearrangement joins TRBV6-5 to TRBJ1-1, with D maybe TRBD1 (5 bases). CDR3 length equals 14 residues. V was pared by 2 bases and J by 2 bases, with 9 bases between. Per the germline V gene, CDR1 is MNHEY and CDR2 is SVGAGI.

Of note for this clone: Germline is not matched at one junction end, which may reflect a read error. The CDR3 DNA sequence: TGTGCCAGCAGTGACTCCCGGAGGGCAGCCGAAGGGGTACACCGGGGAGCTGTTTTT. It is translated as CASSDSRRAAEGVHRGAVF. The chain joins TRBV6-4 to TRBJ2-2, with TRBD2 as a possible D gene (6 bases). There are 19 residues in the CDR3. Germline CDR1 and CDR2: MRHNA and SNTAGT.

The J gene is TRBJ2-1, the V gene TRBV11-2; 9 positions match TRBD2. With 5 bases clipped from V and 6 bases from J, the junction kept 11 bases outside the gene matches. This CDR3 has 16 residues. CDR1 and CDR2 (germline): SGHAT, FQNNGV. This chain's CDR3 is CASSPHRLADTNEQFF. The CDR3 region has the DNA TGTGCCAGCAGCCCCCACCGACTAGCGGATACCAATGAGCAGTTCTTC.